This TCR beta chain was obtained from a study of T cells in Graves' hyperthyroidism and ophthalmopathy. TCR beta CDR3 region amplification was performed from RNA transcripts. The HTBI primer set drove a first-round RT-PCR of the TCR CDR3. MiXCR, run by TCRdb on the multiplex PCR reads, gives a single entry per CDR3 protein. The table lists roughly 710,000 distinct CDR3 sequences, around 40% of them singletons. Uncontrolled infection, other autoimmune disease, pregnancy and lactation each barred patients from inclusion. The CDR3 contains 15 residues. Germline loops: CDR1 LNHDA, CDR2 SQIVND (reference sequence). Trimming left V 6 bases short and J 3 bases short, with 17 bases between.

This chain joins TRBV19 and TRBJ1-2; tentatively, D is TRBD1 (5 bases). The sequenced material came from blood. This TCR derives from a woman in her thirties or forties with Graves' hyperthyroidism. The CDR3: CASSKSRGVDYGYTF. CDR3 DNA: TGTGCCAGTAGCAAGTCCCGGGGGGTGGACTATGGCTACACCTTC.